The 10 T cell receptor beta chains listed next were all sequenced from one sample in a study of blood T cells in healthy people across ages. With a J-beta primer mix and a sample-barcoded 5' primer, a second PCR ran about 6 to 11 cycles. In TCRdb, the 5' RACE reads were re-called with MiXCR into one record per CDR3 protein. The table shows around 1,500,000 distinct CDR3 sequences, with roughly 40% occurring only once. The specimen was blood. These receptors originate from a young woman in good health.

The chain has TRBV10-1 and TRBJ2-3, with 9 bases that match TRBD2. This CDR3 has 16 residues. The J segment lost 3 bases and the V segment lost 2 bases, leaving 6 bases of the junction unmatched. In germline, CDR1 is WNHNN, CDR2 SYGVQD (reference sequence). CDR3 nucleotide sequence: TGCGCCAGCAGTGAGGCTCGAGCGGGAGGTACAGATACGCAGTATTTT. This translates into CASSEARAGGTDTQYF.

V gene TRBV11-2 combines with J gene TRBJ1-2, with D uncertain. The CDR3 is made up of 17 amino acids. Trimming shortened V by 5 bases and J by 1 base, and 20 bases separated the two germline ends. The germline V gene has CDR1 SGHAT and CDR2 FQNNGV. The CDR3 DNA follows: TGTGCCAGCAGCATGGATTGGGGAGTGCCCATTAACTATGGCTACACCTTC. It yields the protein CASSMDWGVPINYGYTF.

This chain connects TRBV4-1 to TRBJ2-7; 10 nucleotides agree with TRBD2. CDR1 is MGHRA and CDR2 is YSYEKL in the germline V gene. The CDR3 consists of 17 residues. The trim removed 0 bases at V and 6 bases at J, leaving 11 bases unmatched. This CDR3 reads CASSQDGSLAGEGEQYF. In DNA form, the CDR3 reads TGCGCCAGCAGCCAAGATGGGTCGCTAGCGGGAGAAGGCGAGCAGTACTTC.

The chain combines TRBV5-1 with TRBJ2-4; TRBD2 matches at 8 bases. This CDR3 contains 16 residues. From germline, CDR1 is SGHRS and CDR2 YFSETQ. The ends lost 4 bases at V and 3 bases at J; junction bases unmatched: 9. The CDR3 bases are TGCGCCAGCAGCCCAGAAGCGGGGGCGGGCAAAAACATTCAGTACTTC. This codes for CASSPEAGAGKNIQYF. Full variable domain (outside the CDR3, taken from reference TRBV5-1 and TRBJ2-4): KAGVTQTPRYLIKTRGQQVTLSCSPISGHRSVSWYQQTPGQGLQFLFEYFSETQRNKGNFPGRFSGRQFSNSRSEMNVSTLELGDSALYLCASSPEAGAGKNIQYFGAGTRLSVL.

This clonotype came up a few times. This chain uses TRBV6-1 with TRBJ2-5; TRBD1 matches 7 bases. CDR1 MNHNS and CDR2 SASEGT come from the germline V gene. The CDR3 totals 14 residues. The V gene end was trimmed by 7 bases and the J gene end by 0 bases; junction bases not matched to a gene: 5. The CDR3 loop reads CASTQDRYQETQYF. In DNA, the CDR3 is TGTGCCAGCACCCAGGACAGGTACCAAGAGACCCAGTACTTC.

A remark on this clonotype: Germline is not matched at one junction end, which may reflect a read error. The V and J genes are TRBV20-1 and TRBJ1-4; D ambiguous. The CDR3 has 13 amino acids. From germline, CDR1 is DFQATT and CDR2 SNEGSKA (reference sequence). The CDR3 spells CSAKWATNENLFF. DNA for the CDR3: TGCAGTGCCAAGTGGGCAACTAATGAAAACCTGTTTTTT.

The chain combines TRBV7-9 with TRBJ2-1; TRBD2 is a possible D gene (5 bases). The CDR3 consists of 14 residues. The V gene lost 8 bases and the J gene lost 2 bases, with 13 bases spanning the gap. The germline V gene has CDR1 SEHNR and CDR2 FQNEAQ (reference sequence). CDR3: CASHLAGPYNEQFF. The CDR3 nucleotides read TGTGCCAGCCACCTCGCGGGTCCCTACAATGAGCAGTTCTTC.

In the case of this clonotype: At one end, the junction sequence differs from germline, possibly due to a read error. The rearrangement links TRBV6-5 to TRBJ1-1; 9 positions match TRBD1. CDR1 is MNHEY, CDR2 SVGAGI, per germline. This CDR3 contains 15 residues. The DNA of the CDR3 is TGTGCCGGCAGTTACGGGACAGGGTTGAACACTGAAGCTTTCTTT. Its translation is CAGSYGTGLNTEAFF.

This chain joins TRBV3-1 and TRBJ2-5; 8 bases align to TRBD2. The DNA end is a closer match to TRBJ2-7, so the J assignment may be wrong. The CDR3 consists of 13 residues. CDR1 and CDR2 from the germline V gene are LGHDT and YNNKEL (reference sequence). The CDR3 protein is CASGKRGTYEQYF. For the CDR3, the DNA is TGTGCCAGCGGCAAGCGGGGGACATACGAGCAGTACTTC.

The chain has TRBV5-1 and TRBJ2-7; D not certain. V was pared by 2 bases and J by 1 base, with 13 bases between. The CDR3 runs 15 residues. In germline, CDR1 is SGHRS, CDR2 YFSETQ. The CDR3 DNA reads as TGCGCCAGCAGCTTATATACCGTCGGGTCCTACGAGCAGTACTTC. It translates to CASSLYTVGSYEQYF.